The rows below give T cell receptor beta chains drawn from one sample of a study of cytomegalovirus exposure and HLA in healthy donors. Method: immunoSEQ multiplex PCR; TCRdb's copy keeps in-frame clones and lacks some. The sample shows 85,000 to 120,000 clones, around three quarters of them seen only once. The sequenced material came from PBMCs. The receptors come from a boy between 5 and 17 years old in good health and CMV-seronegative. The CDR3 runs from the conserved cysteine through the conserved F or W. Each record gives: D gene, clone size, V gene, J gene, CDR3 DNA, CDR3 protein. The D gene is left open where the match is weak. Rows give clone size only sometimes, using once, few, many, or a class for an expanded clone.

D: .
size: .
V: TRBV28
J: TRBJ2-7
DNA: TGTGCCAGCAGCTACTTATTTAGCGCCAGCCTTTCCTACAGCAGTTCCTACGAGCAGTACTTC
CDR3: CASSYLFSASLSYSSSYEQYF

D: .
size: .
V: TRBV28
J: TRBJ1-5
DNA: TGTGCCAGCAGTTTAGGCAGGAATTACCTAAAGAATCAGCCCCAGCATTTT
CDR3: CASSLGRNYLKNQPQHF

D: TRBD1
size: .
V: TRBV4-1
J: TRBJ2-7
DNA: TGCGCCAGCAGCCAGATACAGGGGGTTCAGTACTTC
CDR3: CASSQIQGVQYF

D: .
size: .
V: TRBV30
J: TRBJ2-5
DNA: TGTGCCTGGAACTGGGGGGAAGAGACCCAGTACTTC
CDR3: CAWNWGEETQYF

D: .
size: few
V: TRBV7-3
J: TRBJ2-2
DNA: TGTGCCAGCCGCCAGGGTTCGAACACCGGGGAGCTGTTTTTT
CDR3: CASRQGSNTGELFF

D: .
size: few
V: TRBV28
J: TRBJ2-7
DNA: TGTGCCAGCAGTTTGACAGGACCCTACGAGCAGTACTTC
CDR3: CASSLTGPYEQYF

D: .
size: .
V: TRBV28
J: TRBJ1-6
DNA: TGTGCCAGCAGTTTTAGCTCCTATAATTCACCCCTCCACTTT
CDR3: CASSFSSYNSPLHF

D: .
size: .
V: TRBV19
J: TRBJ1-5
DNA: TGTGCCAGTAGTATAGCCCAGGGGTCGGGCGTTGATCAGCCCCAGCATTTT
CDR3: CASSIAQGSGVDQPQHF

D: .
size: few
V: TRBV6-6
J: TRBJ2-3
DNA: TGTGCCAGCAGTTACACGCAACACCTTATAGATACGCAGTATTTT
CDR3: CASSYTQHLIDTQYF

D: .
size: .
V: TRBV7-2
J: TRBJ1-4
DNA: TGTGCCAGCAGCTTAAGGGGGGGACCAGTGTTTTTT
CDR3: CASSLRGGPVFF

D: TRBD2
size: .
V: TRBV6-6
J: TRBJ2-1
DNA: TGTGCCAGCACCTCGGTCGGCGGGAGTGCCTACAATGAGCAGTTCTTC
CDR3: CASTSVGGSAYNEQFF

D: TRBD1
size: .
V: TRBV10-3
J: TRBJ2-2
DNA: TGTGCCATCAGTGAGTCGGGACAGAAGAACACCGGGGAGCTGTTTTTT
CDR3: CAISESGQKNTGELFF

D: TRBD2
size: .
V: TRBV7-9
J: TRBJ2-5
DNA: TGTGCCAGCAGCCCGGGACTAGAGGGGGAGACCCAGTACTTC
CDR3: CASSPGLEGETQYF

D: TRBD1
size: .
V: TRBV30
J: TRBJ1-1
DNA: TGTGCCCACCGGGGACAGGGAAACACTGAAGCTTTCTTT
CDR3: CAHRGQGNTEAFF